The clone carrying this T cell receptor beta chain was seen a few times. V shed 5 bases, J shed 1 base, and the junction held 7 bases outside the gene matches. The CDR3 spans 14 residues. Germline loops: CDR1 SQVTM, CDR2 ANQGSEA. This sample is part of a study of Tregs in tolerant kidney transplant recipients. Only in-frame clones appear in the TCRdb table, and some are missing; sequencing was by immunoSEQ multiplex PCR. Of tens of thousands of clones in the sample, 84% are singletons; the top ten hold 3.5% to 5.5%. Sequenced: CD4+ T cells from blood. V is TRBV29-1 and J is TRBJ1-1, with 7 bases lining up with TRBD1. The TCR comes from a human donor in good health. CDR3 sequence: CSVLQGQKNTEAFF. CDR3 DNA: TGCAGCGTTCTACAGGGACAGAAGAACACTGAAGCTTTCTTT.